This is a list of T cell receptor beta chains from one sample in a study of T cell responses to AZD1222 COVID-19 vaccine. This table comes from immunoSEQ multiplex PCR, and its TCRdb copy is limited to in-frame clones, with some not included. The repertoire includes roughly 100,000 clones, roughly nine tenths of them detected once, and about a quarter sits in the top ten. The sample consisted of peripheral blood, taken on day 0 of AZD1222 vaccination. All receptors derive from an adult in good health. CDR3s include the opening cysteine and the closing phenylalanine or tryptophan. Fields, in order: J gene, V gene, D gene, clone size, CDR3 protein, CDR3 DNA. The D gene is left open where the match is weak. Where a row states a size, it is once, few, many or the class of an expanded clone; other rows omit it.

TRBJ1-6 TRBV4-3 . . CASSQDRGEISSPLHF TGCGCCAGCAGCCAAGATCGAGGAGAAATTAGTTCACCCCTCCACTTT
TRBJ1-2 TRBV28 TRBD1 . CASSIPGQGSLYGYTF TGTGCCAGCAGCATTCCGGGACAGGGAAGCCTCTATGGCTACACCTTC
TRBJ2-2 TRBV6-5 . . CASPPDATNTGELFF TGTGCCAGCCCCCCGGACGCCACGAACACCGGGGAGCTGTTTTTT
TRBJ2-2 TRBV24-1 TRBD1 . CATSDPGQGARTGELFF TGTGCCACCAGTGACCCGGGACAGGGGGCCCGCACCGGGGAGCTGTTTTTT
TRBJ2-1 TRBV5-8 . . CASSFRGASYNEQFF TGTGCCAGCAGCTTCCGGGGGGCCTCCTACAATGAGCAGTTCTTC
TRBJ1-5 TRBV9 TRBD1 . CASSADLTGQPQHF TGTGCCAGCAGCGCCGACCTGACAGGGCAGCCCCAGCATTTT
TRBJ2-1 TRBV12-3/TRBV12-4 . few CASSSGFDEQFF TGTGCCAGCAGTTCGGGGTTTGATGAGCAGTTCTTC
TRBJ2-7 TRBV7-2 TRBD2 once CASSLAGGPEQYF TGTGCCAGCAGCTTAGCGGGAGGGCCTGAGCAGTACTTC
TRBJ2-7 TRBV7-2 TRBD2 . CASSLNSGRARHEQYF TGTGCCAGCAGCTTAAATAGCGGGAGGGCCCGTCACGAGCAGTACTTC
TRBJ2-7 TRBV7-9 . . CASSVGRDSYEQYF TGTGCCAGCAGCGTAGGACGGGACTCCTACGAGCAGTACTTC
TRBJ2-3 TRBV30 . . CAWAEVVRDTQYF TGTGCCTGGGCCGAGGTAGTCAGAGATACGCAGTATTTT
TRBJ2-7 TRBV6-2/TRBV6-3 . . CASSYREAAYEQYF TGTGCCAGCAGTTACAGGGAGGCGGCCTACGAGCAGTACTTC
TRBJ2-1 TRBV11-3 TRBD2 few CASSHGLAGFSYNEQFF TGTGCCAGCAGCCATGGACTAGCGGGATTCTCCTACAATGAGCAGTTCTTC
TRBJ1-4 TRBV4-2 TRBD1 . CASSQDQGAGNEKLFF TGTGCCAGCAGCCAAGATCAGGGGGCGGGGAATGAAAAACTGTTTTTT
TRBJ2-5 TRBV5-1 . . CASSLGGLETQYF TGCGCCAGCAGCTTGGGGGGCCTAGAGACCCAGTACTTC
TRBJ1-1 TRBV9 . . CASSVGGARNTEAFF TGTGCCAGCAGCGTAGGAGGGGCCAGGAACACTGAAGCTTTCTTT
TRBJ2-7 TRBV7-9 TRBD2 . CASSHSGRAHEQYF TGTGCCAGCAGCCATAGCGGGAGGGCCCACGAGCAGTACTTC
TRBJ2-5 TRBV19 . . CASTKLGGSQETQYF TGTGCCAGTACCAAACTTGGGGGCAGTCAAGAGACCCAGTACTTC
TRBJ2-1 TRBV12-5 TRBD1 . CASGLAAGTGYNEQFF TGTGCTAGTGGTTTGGCCGCCGGGACAGGGTACAATGAGCAGTTCTTC
TRBJ1-2 TRBV5-1 TRBD1 few CASSWRTGGANYGYTF TGCGCCAGCAGCTGGAGGACAGGGGGCGCGAACTATGGCTACACCTTC
TRBJ2-7 TRBV28 TRBD2 once CASSPPPGGSVRGQYF TGTGCCAGCAGCCCCCCTCCGGGAGGGTCGGTACGAGGGCAGTACTTC
TRBJ2-3 TRBV2 . . CASRGALGSGTDTQYF TGTGCCAGCAGAGGGGCCCTAGGTTCGGGCACAGATACGCAGTATTTT
TRBJ2-5 TRBV28 TRBD1 . CASGQGFPETQYF TGTGCCAGCGGACAGGGATTCCCGGAGACCCAGTACTTC
TRBJ2-7 TRBV7-8 TRBD1 . CASSFGTGTEQYF TGTGCCAGCAGCTTCGGGACAGGGACCGAGCAGTACTTC
TRBJ1-5 TRBV9 TRBD1 . CASSGTGGQPQHF TGTGCCAGCAGCGGTACAGGGGGACAGCCCCAGCATTTT
TRBJ1-4 TRBV28 . . CASSSSTNGHNEKLFF TGTGCCAGCAGTTCGTCGACGAATGGTCATAATGAAAAACTGTTTTTT
TRBJ2-5 TRBV18 . . CASSPEQGSQETQYF TGTGCCAGCTCCCCAGAACAGGGCTCCCAAGAGACCCAGTACTTC
TRBJ2-1 TRBV7-3 . . CASSFDDRSYNEQFF TGTGCCAGCAGCTTTGACGATCGCTCCTACAATGAGCAGTTCTTC
TRBJ2-2 TRBV2 TRBD2 . CASSPGLAGAGTGELFF TGTGCCAGCAGTCCGGGACTAGCGGGAGCAGGCACCGGGGAGCTGTTTTTT
TRBJ2-1 TRBV4-3 TRBD2 . CASSQAISGSSEQFF TGCGCCAGCAGCCAAGCTATTAGCGGGAGCAGTGAGCAGTTCTTC
TRBJ2-7 TRBV2 . . CATRLDSYEQYF TGTGCCACCAGACTAGACTCCTACGAGCAGTACTTC
TRBJ2-7 TRBV7-2 . . CASSSQKRVEQYF TGTGCCAGCAGCTCCCAGAAGCGGGTCGAGCAGTACTTC
TRBJ2-2 TRBV24-1 . . CATSDLQGRGTGELFF TGTGCCACCAGTGATTTGCAGGGCAGGGGCACCGGGGAGCTGTTTTTT
TRBJ2-7 TRBV30 . . CACSGSFRAEQYF TGTGCCTGTTCCGGGTCCTTTCGGGCCGAGCAGTACTTC
TRBJ2-7 TRBV6-2/TRBV6-3 . . CASSNAGSYEQYF TGTGCCAGCAGTAATGCGGGTTCCTACGAGCAGTACTTC
TRBJ1-1 TRBV7-2 TRBD1 . CASSLGTGFTEAFF TGTGCCAGCAGCTTAGGGACAGGGTTTACTGAAGCTTTCTTT
TRBJ2-7 TRBV6-2/TRBV6-3 TRBD1 once CASSRPGQGLREQYF TGTGCCAGCAGTAGGCCGGGACAGGGTCTACGCGAGCAGTACTTC
TRBJ1-5 TRBV7-2 . . CASSLADSQPQHF TGTGCCAGCAGCTTAGCGGACAGCCAGCCCCAGCATTTT
TRBJ2-7 TRBV19 TRBD1 . CASSMYRGSYEQYF TGTGCCAGTAGTATGTACAGGGGGTCCTACGAGCAGTACTTC
TRBJ1-4 TRBV3-1/TRBV3-2 . . CASSPWSNEKLFF TGTGCCAGCAGCCCCTGGTCTAATGAAAAACTGTTTTTT
TRBJ1-3 TRBV7-9 . once CASSSTLAGNTIYF TGTGCCAGCAGCTCGACGTTGGCTGGAAACACCATATATTTT
TRBJ1-2 TRBV2 . . CASSETSNYGYTF TGTGCCAGCAGTGAAACGTCTAACTATGGCTACACCTTC
TRBJ1-1 TRBV5-1 . . CASSAIQGGTEAFF TGCGCCAGCAGCGCCATTCAGGGCGGCACTGAAGCTTTCTTT
TRBJ2-7 TRBV28 TRBD2 . CASSSPGLADYEQYF TGTGCCAGCAGCTCCCCCGGACTAGCGGATTACGAGCAGTACTTC
TRBJ2-1 TRBV18 TRBD2 . CASSPRSSLAGNYNEQFF TGTGCCAGCTCACCACGGTCCTCCCTAGCGGGAAACTACAATGAGCAGTTCTTC
TRBJ2-5 TRBV14 . once CASSQGRVRGRETQYF TGTGCCAGCAGCCAAGGCCGGGTTAGGGGGAGAGAGACCCAGTACTTC
TRBJ1-5 TRBV6-2/TRBV6-3 . . CASSATGQGQPQHF TGTGCCAGCAGCGCAACAGGTCAGGGGCAGCCCCAGCATTTT
TRBJ1-1 TRBV20-1 . . CSAPTGGGAFF TGCAGTGCGCCGACAGGTGGGGGGGCTTTCTTT
TRBJ1-1 TRBV5-4 . . CASSLELRNTEAFF TGTGCCAGCAGCTTGGAACTACGGAACACTGAAGCTTTCTTT
TRBJ2-3 TRBV6-1 TRBD2 few CASSEAGGRVADTQYF TGTGCCAGCAGTGAAGCCGGCGGGAGGGTTGCAGATACGCAGTATTTT
TRBJ2-3 TRBV7-2 . . CVSSRVGRTDTQYF TGTGTCAGCAGCCGGGTCGGACGCACAGATACGCAGTATTTT
TRBJ2-3 TRBV21-1 . . CASSKGTNSTDTQYF TGTGCCAGCAGCAAAGGCACGAATAGCACAGATACGCAGTATTTT
TRBJ2-1 TRBV5-5 TRBD2 . CASTDLSGNSYNEQFF TGTGCCAGCACCGATCTTAGCGGGAATTCGTACAATGAGCAGTTCTTC
TRBJ2-3 TRBV19 . . CASSAVRADTQYF TGTGCCAGTAGTGCGGTCAGGGCAGATACGCAGTATTTT
TRBJ1-4 TRBV28 . once CASSLPGASNEKLFF TGTGCCAGCAGTCTCCCCGGGGCCTCTAATGAAAAACTGTTTTTT
TRBJ2-7 TRBV7-2 TRBD1 . CASSLGGTGVMYEQYF TGTGCCAGCAGCTTGGGGGGGACAGGGGTAATGTACGAGCAGTACTTC
TRBJ1-3 TRBV9 . . CASSAGAGTGNTIYF TGTGCCAGCAGCGCAGGGGCCGGGACTGGAAACACCATATATTTT
TRBJ2-1 TRBV28 . . CASSESPSSYNEQFF TGTGCCAGCAGTGAATCCCCGAGCTCCTACAATGAGCAGTTCTTC
TRBJ1-2 TRBV20-1 . once CSASTPGGYTF TGCAGTGCTTCGACCCCGGGGGGCTACACCTTC
TRBJ2-7 TRBV9 TRBD1 . CASSPDGQVYEQYF TGTGCCAGCAGCCCCGATGGACAGGTCTACGAGCAGTACTTC